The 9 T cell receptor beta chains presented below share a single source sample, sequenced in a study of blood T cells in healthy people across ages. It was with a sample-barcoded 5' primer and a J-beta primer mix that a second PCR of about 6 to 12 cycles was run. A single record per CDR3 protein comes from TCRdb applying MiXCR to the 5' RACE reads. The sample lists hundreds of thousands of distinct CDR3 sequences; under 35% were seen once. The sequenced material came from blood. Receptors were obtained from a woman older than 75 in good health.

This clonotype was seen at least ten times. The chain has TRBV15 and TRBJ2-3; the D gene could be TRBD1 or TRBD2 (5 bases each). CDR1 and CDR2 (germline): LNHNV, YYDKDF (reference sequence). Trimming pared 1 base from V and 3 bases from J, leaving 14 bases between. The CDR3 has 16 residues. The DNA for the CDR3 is TGTGCCACCAGCAGAGCCCCGGGACCAGCGACAGATACGCAGTATTTT. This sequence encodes CATSRAPGPATDTQYF.

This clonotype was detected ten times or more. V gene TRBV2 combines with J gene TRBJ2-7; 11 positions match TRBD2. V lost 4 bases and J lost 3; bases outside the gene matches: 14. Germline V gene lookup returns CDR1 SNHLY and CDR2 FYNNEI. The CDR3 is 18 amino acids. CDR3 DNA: TGTGCCAGCAGTGTAACTAGCGGGGGAGAGTCAGGAATCTACGAGCAGTACTTC. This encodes CASSVTSGGESGIYEQYF.

CDR3 bases: TGCAGTGCGCCAAGACAGTGGTCGGACGAGCAGTACTTC. It encodes CSAPRQWSDEQYF. The chain has TRBV20-1 and TRBJ2-7; a weak D match, TRBD1 (5 bases). Germline CDR1 DFQATT, CDR2 SNEGSKA (reference sequence). The CDR3 contains 13 residues. V was cut by 6 bases and J by 5 bases, with 17 bases left in between.

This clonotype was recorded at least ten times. The CDR3 region has the DNA TGCAGTGCTCCTAGCGGGGTTAGCACAGATACGCAGTATTTT. This sequence encodes CSAPSGVSTDTQYF. V usage is TRBV20-1 and J usage is TRBJ2-3, with 9 bases aligning to TRBD2. CDR1 and CDR2 (germline): DFQATT, SNEGSKA (reference sequence). V dropped 5 bases and J dropped 0; count of bases not matched to a gene: 3. The CDR3 contains 14 residues.

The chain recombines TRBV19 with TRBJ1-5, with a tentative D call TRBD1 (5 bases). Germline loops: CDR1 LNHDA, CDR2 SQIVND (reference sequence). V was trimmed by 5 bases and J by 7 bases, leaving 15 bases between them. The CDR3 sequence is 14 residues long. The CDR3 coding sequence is TGTGCCAGTAGTCCCACAGGAAGGGCCCAGCCCCAGCATTTT. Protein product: CASSPTGRAQPQHF.

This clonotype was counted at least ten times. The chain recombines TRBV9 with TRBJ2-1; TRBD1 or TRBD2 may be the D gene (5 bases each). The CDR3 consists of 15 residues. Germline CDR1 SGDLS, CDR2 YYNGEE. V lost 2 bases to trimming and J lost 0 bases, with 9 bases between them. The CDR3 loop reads CASSVGTFSYNEQFF. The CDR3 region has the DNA TGTGCCAGCAGCGTGGGGACCTTCTCCTACAATGAGCAGTTCTTC.

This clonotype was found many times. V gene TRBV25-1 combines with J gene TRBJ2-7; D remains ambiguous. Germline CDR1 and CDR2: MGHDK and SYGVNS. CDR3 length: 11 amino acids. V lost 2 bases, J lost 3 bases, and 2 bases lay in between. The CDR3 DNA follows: TGTGCCAGCAGTGAAGACTACGAGCAGTACTTC. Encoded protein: CASSEDYEQYF.

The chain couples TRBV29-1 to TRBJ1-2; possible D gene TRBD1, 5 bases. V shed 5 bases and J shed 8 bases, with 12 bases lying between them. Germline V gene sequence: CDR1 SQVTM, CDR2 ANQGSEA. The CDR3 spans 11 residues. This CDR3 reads CSVSGAGGYTF. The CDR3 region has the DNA TGCAGCGTTTCCGGGGCGGGCGGCTACACCTTC.

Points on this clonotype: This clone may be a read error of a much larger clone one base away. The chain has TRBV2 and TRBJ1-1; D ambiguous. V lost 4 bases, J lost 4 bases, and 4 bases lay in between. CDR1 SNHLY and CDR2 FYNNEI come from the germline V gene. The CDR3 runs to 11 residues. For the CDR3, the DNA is TGTGCCAGCAGTGCCCTCACTGAAGCTTTCTTT. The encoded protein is CASSALTEAFF.